The T cell receptor beta chain under discussion was sequenced for a study of cytomegalovirus exposure and HLA in healthy donors. Points on this clone: What it recognizes is unknown.

Primers included in the PCR were 60 Vbeta and 13 Jbeta primers. The repertoire was sequenced with immunoSEQ multiplex PCR; TCRdb's copy has only in-frame clones and lacks some. The profile shows about 150,000 clones, roughly 80% of them singletons. Study-level findings and limits: The sole available immune exposure information was CMV serostatus. Later on, a genetic analysis was performed. It linked a missense variant in DCLRE1C with V- and J-gene trimming of TCR beta.

The TCR originated in a man aged 40-50 years in good health and CMV-seropositive. The sample consisted of PBMCs.

The CDR3 coding sequence is TGCGCCAGCAGCCCGGGGGTAGGTGGCTATGAGCAGTTCTTC. It is translated as CASSPGVGGYEQFF. The V gene is TRBV5-1, the J gene TRBJ2-1, with a weak D call TRBD2 (6 bases). The CDR3 covers 14 residues. V lost 4 bases, J lost 8 bases, and 16 bases lay in between. CDR1 is SGHRS and CDR2 is YFSETQ in the germline V gene.